The 7 T cell receptor beta chains reported below all come from one sample, sequenced in a study of regulatory dendritic cells for organ transplantation. Here immunoSEQ multiplex PCR was the method, and the copy in TCRdb shows in-frame clones only, minus some. The sample holds 30,000 to 45,000 clones, about 89% seen once. The sequenced sample was naive CD8+ T cells from blood. Subset meaning: CD45RA+ naive T cells. The receptors derive from a human donor in good health.

The chain employs TRBV11-2 and TRBJ2-7; D is tentatively TRBD1 or TRBD2 (5 bases each). Trimming pared 4 bases from V and 0 bases from J, leaving 13 bases between. CDR1 and CDR2 from the germline V gene are SGHAT and FQNNGV. The CDR3 consists of 15 residues. The CDR3 bases are TGTGCCAGCAGCTACCGGGACGGCCTCTCCTACGAGCAGTACTTC. This encodes CASSYRDGLSYEQYF.

The V gene is TRBV7-9, the J gene TRBJ2-5; weak D call: TRBD2 (5 bases). Trimming removed 4 bases at V and 2 bases at J, with 14 bases between. From germline, CDR1 is SEHNR and CDR2 FQNEAQ (reference sequence). The CDR3 runs 15 residues. In DNA form, the CDR3 reads TGTGCCAGCAGCTCCGAACCGGGAATACAAGAGACCCAGTACTTC. Amino acid sequence: CASSSEPGIQETQYF.

The chain combines TRBV9 with TRBJ2-1; TRBD1 might be the D (6 bases). The V and J ends lost 0 bases and 11 bases respectively, with 12 bases between them. This CDR3 is 13 amino acids long. Germline lookup yields CDR1 SGDLS and CDR2 YYNGEE. CDR3 DNA sequence: TGTGCCAGCAGCGTAGGGGGGCAGACCCAGCAGTTCTTC. Residues: CASSVGGQTQQFF.

The CDR3 region has the DNA TGTGCCAGCAGCGGGTATACAGGGAGCTCTGGAAACACCATATATTTT. Encoded protein: CASSGYTGSSGNTIYF. This sequence joins TRBV9 and TRBJ1-3, with D perhaps TRBD1 (6 bases). This CDR3 contains 16 residues. Germline CDR1 reads SGDLS; CDR2 reads YYNGEE. Trimming took off 3 bases at V and 0 bases at J, with 13 bases between the two ends.

This chain joins TRBV27 and TRBJ1-4; D gene unclear. CDR1 is MNHEY, CDR2 SMNVEV, per germline (reference sequence). This CDR3 region has 14 residues. The V and J ends lost 3 bases and 8 bases respectively, with 13 bases between them. In nucleotides, the CDR3 is TGTGCCAGCAGTTTCCAGGCCACCAGGGAAAAACTGTTTTTT. It codes for CASSFQATREKLFF. The full variable domain, rest sourced from reference TRBV27 and TRBJ1-4, is EAQVTQNPRYLITVTGKKLTVTCSQNMNHEYMSWYRQDPGLGLRQIYYSMNVEVTDKGDVPEGYKVSRKEKRNFPLILESPSPNQTSLYFCASSFQATREKLFFGSGTQLSVL.

This clone showed up just a few times. The chain carries TRBV27 and TRBJ1-2; no definite D call. Germline V gives CDR1 MNHEY, CDR2 SMNVEV (reference sequence). V gave up 4 bases and J gave up 2 bases, with 5 bases separating them. The CDR3 is 12 residues long. DNA for the CDR3: TGTGCCAGCAGTTCGGGGAACTATGGCTACACCTTC. This translates into CASSSGNYGYTF.

V is TRBV27 and J is TRBJ1-2; TRBD1 is a possible D gene (5 bases). The germline V gene encodes CDR1 MNHEY and CDR2 SMNVEV (reference sequence). The V and J ends lost 2 bases and 4 bases respectively, with 11 bases between them. The CDR3 has 14 amino acids. The CDR3 DNA is TGTGCCAGCAGTTTAGGGGAGGGGCTCTATGGCTACACCTTC. Translation gives CASSLGEGLYGYTF.